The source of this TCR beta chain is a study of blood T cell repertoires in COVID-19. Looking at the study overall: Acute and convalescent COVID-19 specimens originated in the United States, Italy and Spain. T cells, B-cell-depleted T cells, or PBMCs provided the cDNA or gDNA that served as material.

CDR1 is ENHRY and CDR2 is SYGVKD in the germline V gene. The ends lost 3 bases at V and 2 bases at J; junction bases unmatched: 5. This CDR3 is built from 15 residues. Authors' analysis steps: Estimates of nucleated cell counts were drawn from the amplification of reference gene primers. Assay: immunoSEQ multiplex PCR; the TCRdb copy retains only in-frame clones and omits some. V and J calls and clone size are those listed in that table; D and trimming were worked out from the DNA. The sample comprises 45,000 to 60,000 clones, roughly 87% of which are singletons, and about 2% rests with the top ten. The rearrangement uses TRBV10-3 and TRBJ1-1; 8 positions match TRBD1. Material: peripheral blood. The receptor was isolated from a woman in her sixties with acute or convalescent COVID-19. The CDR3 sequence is CAISDLQGVNTEAFF. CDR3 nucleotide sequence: TGTGCCATCAGTGATCTACAGGGGGTAAACACTGAAGCTTTCTTT.